Listed below are T cell receptor beta chains from one sample, sequenced in a study of blood T cells in healthy people across ages. Using its own MiXCR run on the 5' RACE reads, TCRdb lists one record per CDR3 protein. The table lists about 2 million distinct CDR3 sequences, about 50% of them singletons, with around 2.1% in the top ten. The specimen was blood. Receptors were obtained from a middle-aged woman in good health. Each CDR3 is given with its conserved first and last residue.

17,TRBJ2-6,TRBV7-8,CASSFDPWQSGANVLTF
15,TRBJ2-3,TRBV9,CASTKGGSSTDTQYF
12,TRBJ2-3,TRBV29-1,CSVGTVADTQYF
12,TRBJ2-5,TRBV29-1,CSVGFSQETQYF
13,TRBJ1-2,TRBV12-3/TRBV12-4,CASSHGQGDGHTF
17,-,TRBV12-3/TRBV12-4,CASNPGGSGGAFDEQYF
14,TRBJ2-7,TRBV20-1,CSARDGFVSYEQYF
16,TRBJ2-5,TRBV11-2,CASSLRLADPQETQYF
15,TRBJ2-5,TRBV5-1,CASSLVLAGEETQYF
15,TRBJ2-1,TRBV7-2,CASSFTAVRNNEQFF
12,TRBJ2-7,TRBV15,CATSKQGYEQYF
12,TRBJ1-4,TRBV3-1,CASSQQRRKLFF
17,TRBJ2-7,TRBV28,CASSSTPGTGNPYEQYF
13,TRBJ1-2,TRBV5-1,CASSVIQGNGYTF
14,TRBJ1-6,TRBV7-9,CASSAARYNSPLHF
12,TRBJ1-2,TRBV7-9,CASSLVRDGYTF
15,TRBJ2-5,TRBV2,CASSWRGKYQETQYF
16,TRBJ2-5,TRBV7-2,CASSLEGTSGSKPQYF
12,TRBJ2-3,TRBV6-6,CAGRDSTDTQYF
13,TRBJ1-2,TRBV27,CASRRTGRKGYTF
13,TRBJ1-1,TRBV6-5,CVARTGRGTEAFF
14,TRBJ1-2,TRBV6-2/TRBV6-3,CASSPARGVSGYTF
15,TRBJ2-5,TRBV20-1,CSARDSGAKQETQYF
15,TRBJ1-1,TRBV7-2,CASSYSGSMNTEAFF
14,TRBJ1-2,TRBV18,CASSYGTGEYGYTF
14,TRBJ1-4,TRBV12-3/TRBV12-4,CASSQDSGDEKLFF
16,TRBJ2-1,TRBV11-3,CASSLGLAGGTNEQFF
15,TRBJ2-3,TRBV11-2,CASSLGATDTDTQYF
16,TRBJ2-6,TRBV24-1,CATSGGGISGANVLTF
16,TRBJ2-1,TRBV27,CASSFGGGPNSYEQFF
18,TRBJ2-5,TRBV4-3,CASGQDPPAGRYQETQYF
12,TRBJ2-1,TRBV20-1,CSGTSPPNEQFF
16,-,TRBV5-1,CASSFQPGDSSYEQYF
13,TRBJ1-5,TRBV18,CASSPSDGTVQHF
13,TRBJ2-7,TRBV20-1,CSASHTGTNEQYF
14,TRBJ2-3,TRBV4-2,CASSQATPADTQYF
15,TRBJ2-5,TRBV4-3,CASSPRDHTGETQYF
13,TRBJ2-4,TRBV20-1,CSASGPPIQTQYF
16,TRBJ2-5,TRBV29-1,CSVEDWGEKYQETQYF
14,TRBJ1-5,TRBV6-2/TRBV6-3,CASSESGGVQPQHF
15,TRBJ2-1,TRBV5-1,CASSLAAGQTNEQFF
13,TRBJ1-2,TRBV29-1,CSVVPEANYGYTF
13,TRBJ1-5,TRBV5-4,CASSLELSSAQHF
11,TRBJ2-5,TRBV25-1,CASNWRETQYF
11,TRBJ2-5,TRBV24-1,CAIHTQETQYF
14,-,TRBV29-1,CSVRRTGEGETQYF
12,TRBJ1-5,TRBV28,CATTLEGQPQHF
17,TRBJ2-3,TRBV5-1,CASSYRASMSSTDTQYF
14,TRBJ2-5,TRBV20-1,CSAGDKRGQETQYF
12,TRBJ2-3,TRBV5-4,CASCFYRGAQYF
15,TRBJ2-7,TRBV7-2,CASSFRLGQDYEQYF
16,TRBJ2-1,TRBV7-2,CASSLTSGEPNNEQFF
15,TRBJ2-7,TRBV6-6,CASTEKGPSSYEQYF
16,TRBJ2-5,TRBV5-1,CASSSQGGWVRETQYF
17,TRBJ2-3,TRBV7-7,CASSPLSRGVSTDTQYF
14,TRBJ1-2,TRBV20-1,CSARIGGRVEGYTF
15,TRBJ2-7,TRBV20-1,CSAISRAGTAYEQYF